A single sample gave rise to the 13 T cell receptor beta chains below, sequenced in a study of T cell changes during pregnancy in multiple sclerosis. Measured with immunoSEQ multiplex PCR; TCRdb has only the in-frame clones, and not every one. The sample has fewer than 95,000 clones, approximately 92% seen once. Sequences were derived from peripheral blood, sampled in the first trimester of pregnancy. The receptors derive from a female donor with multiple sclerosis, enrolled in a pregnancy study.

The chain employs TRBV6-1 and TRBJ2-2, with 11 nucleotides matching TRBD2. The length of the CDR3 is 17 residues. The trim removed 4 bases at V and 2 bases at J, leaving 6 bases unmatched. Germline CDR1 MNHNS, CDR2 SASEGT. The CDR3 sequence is CASSAGTSGVNTGELFF. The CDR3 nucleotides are TGTGCCAGCAGTGCCGGGACTAGCGGAGTTAACACCGGGGAGCTGTTTTTT.

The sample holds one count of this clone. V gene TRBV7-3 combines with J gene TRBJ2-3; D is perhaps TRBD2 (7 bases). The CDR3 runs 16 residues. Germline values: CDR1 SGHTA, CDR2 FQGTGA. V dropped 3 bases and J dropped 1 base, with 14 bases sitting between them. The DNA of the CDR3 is TGTGCCAGCAGCTTGCCCCGGGGGGCAGGCACAGATACGCAGTATTTT. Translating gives CASSLPRGAGTDTQYF.

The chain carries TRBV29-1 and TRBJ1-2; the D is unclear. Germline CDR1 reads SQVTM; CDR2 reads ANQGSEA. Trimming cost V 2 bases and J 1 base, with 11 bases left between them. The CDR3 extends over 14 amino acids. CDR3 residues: CSVEPTTGNYGYTF. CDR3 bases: TGCAGCGTTGAACCCACTACGGGTAACTATGGCTACACCTTC.

CDR3 in amino acids: CASSPPGPNTEAFF. The CDR3 nucleotides read TGTGCCAGCTCACCACCGGGGCCGAACACTGAAGCTTTCTTT. The chain carries TRBV18 and TRBJ1-1; possibly TRBD1 for D (5 bases). The length of the CDR3 is 14 residues. Trimming removed 0 bases at V and 1 base at J, with 6 bases between. Germline CDR1 and CDR2: KGHSH and LQKENI.

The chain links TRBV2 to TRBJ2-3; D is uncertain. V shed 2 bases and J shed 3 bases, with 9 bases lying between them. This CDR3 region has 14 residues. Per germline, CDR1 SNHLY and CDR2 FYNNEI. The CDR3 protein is CASSETPPTDTQYF. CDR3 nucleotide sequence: TGTGCCAGCAGTGAAACTCCCCCTACAGATACGCAGTATTTT.

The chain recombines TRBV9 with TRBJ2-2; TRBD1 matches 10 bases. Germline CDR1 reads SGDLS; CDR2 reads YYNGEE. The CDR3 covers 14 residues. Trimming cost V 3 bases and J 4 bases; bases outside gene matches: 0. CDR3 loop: CASSGTGGTGELFF. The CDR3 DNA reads TGTGCCAGCAGCGGGACAGGGGGCACCGGGGAGCTGTTTTTT.

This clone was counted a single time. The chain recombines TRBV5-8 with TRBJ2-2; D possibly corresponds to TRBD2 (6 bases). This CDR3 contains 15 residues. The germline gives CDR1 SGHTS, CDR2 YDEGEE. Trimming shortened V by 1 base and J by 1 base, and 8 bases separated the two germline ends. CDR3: CASSLWGENTGELFF. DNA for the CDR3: TGTGCCAGCAGCTTGTGGGGGGAGAACACCGGGGAGCTGTTTTTT.

CDR3 DNA: TGTGCCAGCAGCGACCGACAGGGAAATGAAAAACTGTTTTTT. It specifies CASSDRQGNEKLFF. The chain links TRBV6-5 to TRBJ1-4; the match to TRBD1 covers 7 bases. This CDR3 has 14 residues. V lost 6 bases and J lost 5; bases outside the gene matches: 6. Per germline, CDR1 MNHEY and CDR2 SVGAGI.

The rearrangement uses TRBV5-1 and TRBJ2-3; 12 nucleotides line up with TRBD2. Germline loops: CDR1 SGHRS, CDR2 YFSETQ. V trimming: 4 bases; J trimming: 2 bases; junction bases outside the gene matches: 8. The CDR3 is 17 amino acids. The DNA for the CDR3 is TGCGCCAGCAGCCCCGGGACTAGCGGGCGGCTCACAGATACGCAGTATTTT. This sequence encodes CASSPGTSGRLTDTQYF.

Here the CDR3 reads CASSDSFRNTEAFF. The CDR3 region has the DNA TGTGCCAGCAGTGACTCTTTTAGGAACACTGAAGCTTTCTTT. The rearrangement joins TRBV6-4 to TRBJ1-1; no reliable D call. The V gene lost 0 bases and the J gene lost 1 base, with 6 bases spanning the gap. The CDR3 spans 14 residues. Per germline, CDR1 MRHNA and CDR2 SNTAGT.

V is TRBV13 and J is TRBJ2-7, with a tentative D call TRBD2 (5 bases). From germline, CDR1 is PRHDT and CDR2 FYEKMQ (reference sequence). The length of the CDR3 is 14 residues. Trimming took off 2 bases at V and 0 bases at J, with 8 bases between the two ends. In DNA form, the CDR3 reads TGTGCCAGCAGCTTAAACGGGAACTCCTACGAGCAGTACTTC. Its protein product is CASSLNGNSYEQYF.

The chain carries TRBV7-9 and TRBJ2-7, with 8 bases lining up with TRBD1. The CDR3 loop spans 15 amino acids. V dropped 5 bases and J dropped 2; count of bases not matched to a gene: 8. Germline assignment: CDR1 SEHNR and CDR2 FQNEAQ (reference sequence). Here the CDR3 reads CASSHRDRPPYEQYF. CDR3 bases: TGTGCCAGCAGCCACCGGGACAGGCCTCCCTACGAGCAGTACTTC.

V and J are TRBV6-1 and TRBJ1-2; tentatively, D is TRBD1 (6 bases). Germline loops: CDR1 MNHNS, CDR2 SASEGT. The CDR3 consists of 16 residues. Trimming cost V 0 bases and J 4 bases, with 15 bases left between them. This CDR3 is CASSEAAGALGYGYTF. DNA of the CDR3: TGTGCCAGCAGTGAAGCGGCAGGGGCCCTAGGCTATGGCTACACCTTC.